This T cell receptor beta chain was documented in a study of tumor-infiltrating lymphocytes in localized non-small cell lung cancer. CDR1 and CDR2 (germline): MRHNA, SNTAGT. V shed 6 bases, J shed 5 bases, and the junction held 3 bases outside the gene matches. The CDR3 is made up of 14 amino acids. The method was immunoSEQ multiplex PCR; TCRdb's version includes in-frame clones alone and lacks a portion of them. The sample consists of about 12,000 clones, over 75% of them appearing once. The table lists this clone with a few counts. Its specificity is unknown. Study-level results: Tumors had more T cell infiltration than uninvolved lung, per TCRbeta sequencing and CD3 counts.

The sequence was collected from a human donor with non-small cell lung cancer. The chain combines TRBV6-4 with TRBJ2-1; 11 bases match TRBD2. Material: lung tumor tissue. CDR3 loop: CASSQGLADNEQFF. The CDR3 DNA reads TGTGCCAGCAGCCAGGGACTAGCGGACAATGAGCAGTTCTTC.